Following are 31 T cell receptor beta chains from one sample sequenced in a study of shared T cell receptors in the human thymus. Libraries were prepared by immunoSEQ multiplex PCR; TCRdb keeps only in-frame clonotypes and omits some of them. This sample carries about 380,000 clones, approximately 95% of them seen once, and the ten largest clones take around 0.019%. Sequences were obtained from thymocytes. These receptors were obtained from a human donor.

This chain links TRBV19 with TRBJ1-5; 9 nucleotides line up with TRBD1. The germline V gene encodes CDR1 LNHDA and CDR2 SQIVND (reference sequence). V trimming: 5 bases; J trimming: 4 bases; junction bases outside the gene matches: 6. CDR3 length: 15 amino acids. The CDR3 DNA sequence: TGTGCCAGTAGTCTGCGGACAGGGGATAATCAGCCCCAGCATTTT. Translating gives CASSLRTGDNQPQHF.

The chain links TRBV27 to TRBJ2-3; D is undetermined. The CDR3 length is 13 residues. The ends were cut back, 6 bases at V and 2 bases at J, with 9 bases in the middle. CDR1 and CDR2 (germline): MNHEY, SMNVEV (reference sequence). The DNA of the CDR3 is TGTGCCAGCAGAGGAAGGATCACAGATACGCAGTATTTT. Translating gives CASRGRITDTQYF.

V gene TRBV27 combines with J gene TRBJ1-1, with D possibly TRBD1 on 6 matching bases. This CDR3 has 16 amino acids. V shed 4 bases and J shed 1 base, with 16 bases lying between them. The V gene's germline CDR1 is MNHEY and CDR2 SMNVEV (reference sequence). CDR3 loop: CASSYLVGGPNTEAFF. For the CDR3, the DNA is TGTGCCAGCAGTTACCTCGTCGGGGGGCCGAACACTGAAGCTTTCTTT.

The CDR3 bases are TGTGCCAGCAGTGCCCCCGGGACTAGCGGTTCAGGGGGTTCCTACAATGAGCAGTTCTTC. Protein sequence: CASSAPGTSGSGGSYNEQFF. This rearrangement joins TRBV2 to TRBJ2-1; 11 bases line up with TRBD2. V shed 4 bases, J shed 1 base, and the junction held 15 bases outside the gene matches. The CDR3 loop spans 20 amino acids. Germline-derived CDR1 and CDR2 are SNHLY and FYNNEI.

CDR3 DNA: TGTGCCATCAGTGAGTCAGGATGGGGCAATCAGCCCCAGCATTTT. Its translation: CAISESGWGNQPQHF. V and J are TRBV10-3 and TRBJ1-5; D is ambiguous. Between the trimmed V and J ends, which lost 0 bases and 2 bases, there was a span of 8 bases. Germline V lookup: CDR1 ENHRY, CDR2 SYGVKD. The CDR3 loop spans 15 amino acids.

The chain carries TRBV28 and TRBJ2-5; 11 positions match TRBD2. Germline V CDR1 and CDR2: MDHEN, SYDVKM. With 2 bases clipped from V and 5 bases from J, the junction kept 10 bases outside the gene matches. CDR3 length: 17 amino acids. This chain's CDR3 is CASSLGLAGGSGETQYF. For the CDR3, the DNA is TGTGCCAGCAGTTTAGGGCTAGCGGGAGGATCGGGGGAGACCCAGTACTTC.

This chain uses TRBV28 with TRBJ2-7; 11 bases fit TRBD2. The CDR3 contains 14 residues. CDR1 and CDR2 from the germline V gene are MDHEN and SYDVKM. Germline trimming cut 5 bases from V and 6 bases from J; bases unmatched to any gene: 6. The CDR3 sequence is CASSQTSGSGEQYF. The CDR3 nucleotides read TGTGCCAGCAGTCAAACTAGCGGGAGTGGCGAGCAGTACTTC.

The J gene is TRBJ1-5, the V gene TRBV6-6, with 7 bases lining up with TRBD1. The CDR3 totals 13 residues. Unmatched junction bases numbered 6, after V lost 6 bases and J lost 7 bases. Germline CDR1 reads MNHNY; CDR2 reads SVGAGI (reference sequence). The CDR3 reads CASSRGQTQPQHF. CDR3 in DNA: TGTGCCAGCAGCAGGGGACAGACGCAGCCCCAGCATTTT.

The chain employs TRBV7-3 and TRBJ2-1; 7 nucleotides align to TRBD2. The CDR3 contains 15 residues. From germline, CDR1 is SGHTA and CDR2 FQGTGA. With 2 bases clipped from V and 8 bases from J, the junction kept 9 bases outside the gene matches. The CDR3 DNA is TGTGCCAGCAGCTTAGGGTCGGGAGGCGGCGATGAGCAGTTCTTC. Protein product: CASSLGSGGGDEQFF.

To note about this clone: A junction end diverges from the germline sequence, so it may reflect a read error. The genes are TRBV7-7 and TRBJ2-5, with 9 bases fitting TRBD1. CDR3 length: 16 residues. Per germline, CDR1 SSHAT and CDR2 FNYEAQ (reference sequence). CDR3 residues: CASSARDRGSQETQYF. The CDR3 DNA is TGTGCTAGCAGCGCTCGCGACAGGGGGTCTCAAGAGACCCAGTACTTC.

V is TRBV19 and J is TRBJ1-5; D ambiguous. CDR3 size: 16 residues. Trimming took off 2 bases at V and 3 bases at J, with 14 bases between the two ends. Per germline, CDR1 LNHDA and CDR2 SQIVND (reference sequence). CDR3: CASSILRMANNQPQHF. CDR3 sequence (DNA): TGTGCCAGTAGTATACTCAGGATGGCAAACAATCAGCCCCAGCATTTT.

The gene calls are TRBV29-1 and TRBJ2-7, with D tentatively TRBD1 or TRBD2 (5 bases each). The V gene lost 4 bases and the J gene lost 3 bases, with 16 bases spanning the gap. Germline lookup yields CDR1 SQVTM and CDR2 ANQGSEA. The CDR3 loop spans 14 amino acids. The CDR3 DNA is TGCAGCGTTGTCCTAACGGGACGGATCTACGAGCAGTACTTC. Its translation: CSVVLTGRIYEQYF.

The rearrangement joins TRBV28 to TRBJ2-7, with 9 positions matching TRBD1. Germline CDR1 and CDR2: MDHEN and SYDVKM. This CDR3 is built from 18 residues. V shed 8 bases and J 3 bases; nucleotides not matched to a gene: 20. CDR3 DNA sequence: TGTGCCAGCCATAAAAGACAGGGGGGCGGCAATTATCGCTACGAGCAGTACTTC. Its translation: CASHKRQGGGNYRYEQYF.

V usage is TRBV7-3 and J usage is TRBJ2-3; D gene uncertain. In germline, CDR1 is SGHTA, CDR2 FQGTGA. This CDR3 has 16 residues. V was shortened by 1 base and J by 2 bases, with 13 bases between the two germline ends. This CDR3 is CASSLIPVPPTDTQYF. CDR3 DNA sequence: TGTGCCAGCAGCTTAATCCCAGTTCCCCCCACAGATACGCAGTATTTT.

The rearrangement uses TRBV5-1 and TRBJ1-1; D is ambiguous. The V and J ends lost 5 bases and 1 base respectively, with 12 bases between them. There are 14 residues in the CDR3. Germline V gene sequence: CDR1 SGHRS, CDR2 YFSETQ. The CDR3 is CASRGLSQNTEAFF. CDR3 sequence (DNA): TGCGCCAGCAGGGGCTTGTCCCAGAACACTGAAGCTTTCTTT.

This chain links TRBV5-4 with TRBJ2-5, with D perhaps TRBD1 (5 bases). CDR3 length: 13 residues. Germline loops: CDR1 SGHNT, CDR2 YYREEE (reference sequence). V dropped 10 bases and J dropped 2 bases, with 15 bases sitting between them. CDR3 sequence: CALSRKGQETQYF. CDR3 DNA sequence: TGTGCCCTAAGTCGAAAGGGGCAAGAGACCCAGTACTTC.

The chain is built from TRBV9 and TRBJ2-3; D is perhaps TRBD1 (6 bases). The CDR3 covers 15 residues. Between the trimmed V and J ends, which lost 2 bases and 3 bases, there was a span of 13 bases. CDR1 is SGDLS and CDR2 is YYNGEE in the germline V gene. The CDR3 nucleotides are TGTGCCAGCAGCGTTCTAGGACAGTCGACAGATACGCAGTATTTT. Its translation is CASSVLGQSTDTQYF.

The rearrangement links TRBV28 to TRBJ2-3; D uncertain. Trimming removed 5 bases at V and 2 bases at J, with 17 bases between. Per germline, CDR1 MDHEN and CDR2 SYDVKM. The CDR3 runs to 16 residues. CDR3 region: CASSRPRLLFTDTQYF. CDR3 coding DNA: TGTGCCAGCAGTCGACCGAGACTCCTATTCACAGATACGCAGTATTTT. The entire variable domain, with the rest obtained from reference TRBV28 and TRBJ2-3, is as follows: DVKVTQSSRYLVKRTGEKVFLECVQDMDHENMFWYRQDPGLGLRLIYFSYDVKMKEKGDIPEGYSVSREKKERFSLILESASTNQTSMYLCASSRPRLLFTDTQYFGPGTRLTVL.

The rearrangement uses TRBV12-5 and TRBJ2-3; D is perhaps TRBD1 (6 bases). V shed 6 bases and J shed 11 bases, with 30 bases lying between them. Germline V gene sequence: CDR1 LGHNT, CDR2 FRNRAP. This CDR3 is 17 amino acids long. The CDR3 is CASGLDYQTGRHVRQYF. In DNA, the CDR3 is TGTGCTAGTGGCCTCGACTACCAGACAGGCCGTCATGTACGGCAGTATTTT.

The V call is TRBV7-9, the J call TRBJ2-1, with 10 bases fitting TRBD2. After removal of 5 bases from V and 3 bases from J, the junction contained 7 bases not matched to a gene. Germline-derived CDR1 and CDR2 are SEHNR and FQNEAQ (reference sequence). This CDR3 comprises 16 residues. In nucleotides, the CDR3 is TGTGCCAGCAGCGCCTCCGGGACTAGCGTCTACAATGAGCAGTTCTTC. Protein: CASSASGTSVYNEQFF.

The gene calls are TRBV5-6 and TRBJ2-7; TRBD2 is a possible D gene (5 bases). Germline V gene sequence: CDR1 SGHDT, CDR2 YYEEEE. The CDR3 runs 18 residues. Trimming shortened V by 1 base and J by 3 bases, and 23 bases separated the two germline ends. CDR3 sequence: CASSLLLGWERMGYEQYF. CDR3 in DNA: TGTGCCAGCAGCTTGCTCCTCGGGTGGGAGAGGATGGGCTACGAGCAGTACTTC.

J is TRBJ2-3 and V is TRBV19, with TRBD2 matching over 10 bases. Trimming at V came to 9 bases and at J to 9 bases, leaving 12 bases not matched to a gene. The CDR3 runs to 14 residues. CDR1 is LNHDA, CDR2 SQIVND, per germline (reference sequence). This chain's CDR3 is CASTSGNLLRTQYF. The CDR3, as DNA: TGTGCCAGCACTAGCGGGAACCTGTTAAGGACGCAGTATTTT.

The chain employs TRBV10-3 and TRBJ2-7, with TRBD1 matching over 9 bases. This CDR3 spans 14 amino acids. Trimming at V came to 5 bases and at J to 0 bases, leaving 2 bases not matched to a gene. Germline lookup yields CDR1 ENHRY and CDR2 SYGVKD. CDR3 nucleotide sequence: TGTGCCATCAGTCGGACAGGGGCCTCCTACGAGCAGTACTTC. Its protein is CAISRTGASYEQYF.

This chain links TRBV30 with TRBJ2-3; 12 bases match TRBD2. J lost 1 base, V lost 5 bases, and 1 base had no gene match. The CDR3 extends over 14 amino acids. CDR1 is GTSNPN, CDR2 SVGIG, per germline (reference sequence). The CDR3 is CAWGLAGRTDTQYF. In nucleotides, the CDR3 is TGTGCCTGGGGACTAGCGGGACGCACAGATACGCAGTATTTT.

The chain couples TRBV18 to TRBJ1-5; D is possibly TRBD1 (6 bases). Between the trimmed V and J ends, which lost 0 bases and 4 bases, there was a span of 10 bases. The CDR3 is 15 residues long. CDR1 is KGHSH, CDR2 LQKENI, per germline. The CDR3 loop reads CASSPPGQKNQPQHF. CDR3 in DNA: TGTGCCAGCTCACCACCTGGACAGAAAAATCAGCCCCAGCATTTT. The variable domain in full, with the rest retrieved from reference TRBV18 and TRBJ1-5, is NAGVMQNPRHLVRRRGQEARLRCSPMKGHSHVYWYRQLPEEGLKFMVYLQKENIIDESGMPKERFSAEFPKEGPSILRIQQVVRGDSAAYFCASSPPGQKNQPQHFGDGTRLSIL.

V is TRBV4-1 and J is TRBJ1-2, with a tentative D call TRBD1 (6 bases). The germline V gene has CDR1 MGHRA and CDR2 YSYEKL. Between the trimmed V and J ends, which lost 1 base and 8 bases, there was a span of 26 bases. This CDR3 comprises 18 residues. CDR3 sequence (DNA): TGCGCCAGCAGCCAAGTAGACCACGAACCGGGACACCTTCGGGGCTACACCTTC. Amino acid sequence: CASSQVDHEPGHLRGYTF.

This clone was recorded only once. The V call is TRBV19, the J call TRBJ2-5; TRBD2 aligns across 8 bases. Judging by the DNA end, TRBJ2-7 fits better; the J call may be wrong. Germline V gives CDR1 LNHDA, CDR2 SQIVND (reference sequence). The CDR3 contains 18 residues. The CDR3 nucleotides are TGTGCCAGTAGTTTCCCTACTGCCCTCGGCGGGAGGCTGGGCGAGCAGTACTTC. This gives the protein CASSFPTALGGRLGEQYF.

V gene TRBV28 combines with J gene TRBJ1-1, with unresolved D. CDR3 length: 16 residues. Germline V gene data show CDR1 as MDHEN and CDR2 as SYDVKM. Between the trimmed V and J ends, which lost 2 bases and 6 bases, there was a span of 19 bases. The CDR3 protein is CASSLLSRDEASEAFF. In nucleotides, the CDR3 is TGTGCCAGCAGTTTACTCTCGCGGGATGAGGCCTCTGAAGCTTTCTTT.

This rearrangement joins TRBV5-1 to TRBJ2-5; D may be TRBD1 (6 bases). There are 17 residues in the CDR3. V was pared by 3 bases and J by 3 bases, with 21 bases between. Germline CDR1 reads SGHRS; CDR2 reads YFSETQ. The DNA for the CDR3 is TGCGCCAGCAGCTGGGACCAAATCGGACAGATTGAAGAGACCCAGTACTTC. It is translated as CASSWDQIGQIEETQYF.

The chain recombines TRBV7-9 with TRBJ1-2, with D possibly being TRBD1 (6 bases). The CDR3 is 18 residues long. The ends were cut back, 1 base at V and 2 bases at J, with 20 bases in the middle. The germline V gene has CDR1 SEHNR and CDR2 FQNEAQ (reference sequence). The DNA for the CDR3 is TGTGCCAGCAGCTTAGAGGGCAAGGGGGTTCTACCGAACTATGGCTACACCTTC. Translating it yields CASSLEGKGVLPNYGYTF.

The J gene is TRBJ2-7, the V gene TRBV27; 7 bases agree with TRBD1. The CDR3 runs 15 residues. V lost 8 bases to trimming and J lost 2 bases; unmatched junction nucleotides: 12. Germline V lookup: CDR1 MNHEY, CDR2 SMNVEV (reference sequence). The CDR3 loop is CASVRRDRLTYEQYF. CDR3 nucleotide sequence: TGTGCCAGCGTGCGAAGGGACAGACTAACCTACGAGCAGTACTTC.